These T cell receptor beta chains were read from a single sample in a study of cytomegalovirus exposure and HLA in healthy donors. Measured with immunoSEQ multiplex PCR; TCRdb has only the in-frame clones, and not every one. In the table there are 70,000 to 95,000 clones, around 84% of which are singletons. Sequencing input: PBMCs. The receptor set was obtained from a man between 18 and 29 years old in good health and CMV-seronegative. Each CDR3 is given with its conserved first and last residue. The D gene is left open where the match is weak. Expanded clones are given a class, and other clones once, few, many or no size at all.

V gene	clone size	D gene	J gene	CDR3 protein	CDR3 DNA
TRBV7-8	-	-	TRBJ1-5	CASSARVMSSNQPQHF	TGTGCCAGCAGCGCCCGGGTCATGTCGAGCAATCAGCCCCAGCATTTT
TRBV15	-	-	TRBJ1-6	CATSRDSSWASPLHF	TGTGCCACCAGCAGAGATTCGAGCTGGGCCTCACCCCTCCACTTT
TRBV30	few	-	TRBJ2-7	CAWSVGNRAYEQYF	TGTGCCTGGAGTGTAGGTAACAGGGCCTACGAGCAGTACTTC
TRBV11-2	-	-	TRBJ1-6	CASSLGSREKRSYNSPLHF	TGTGCCAGCAGCTTGGGGAGTCGTGAAAAGCGCTCCTATAATTCACCCCTCCACTTT
TRBV20-1	-	TRBD1	TRBJ2-7	CSAPTGREQYF	TGCAGTGCACCGACAGGGCGCGAGCAGTACTTC
TRBV10-3	once	TRBD2	TRBJ2-1	CAISLAGGREQFF	TGTGCCATCAGTCTAGCGGGGGGGCGCGAGCAGTTCTTC
TRBV20-1	-	-	TRBJ1-1	CSASGSFFF	TGCAGTGCTAGTGGCAGTTTTTTCTTT
TRBV7-6	-	TRBD1	TRBJ1-1	CASSYTDRGPTEAFF	TGTGCCAGCAGCTACACAGACAGGGGGCCTACTGAAGCTTTCTTT
TRBV19	-	-	TRBJ2-2	CASTTGKRKLNTGELFF	TGTGCCAGTACCACGGGGAAAAGAAAACTTAACACCGGGGAGCTGTTTTTT
TRBV19	-	TRBD2	TRBJ2-5	CASRPSGLAGGKTQYF	TGTGCCAGTAGGCCCTCGGGACTAGCGGGGGGAAAGACCCAGTACTTC
TRBV5-1	-	TRBD1	TRBJ1-4	CASSLDRGEEKLFF	TGCGCCAGCAGCTTGGACAGGGGAGAGGAAAAACTGTTTTTT
TRBV13	-	-	TRBJ1-1	CASSLTGNTEAFF	TGTGCCAGCAGCTTAACAGGGAACACTGAAGCTTTCTTT
TRBV30	-	-	TRBJ1-2	CAWRRAGGAFNYGYTF	TGTGCCTGGAGACGGGCGGGGGGCGCGTTTAACTATGGCTACACCTTC
TRBV5-1	-	TRBD1	TRBJ2-7	CASSPGQAISYEQYF	TGCGCCAGCAGCCCGGGACAGGCGATCTCCTACGAGCAGTACTTC
TRBV6-1	-	-	TRBJ2-5	CASLTEETQYF	TGTGCCAGCTTAACAGAAGAGACCCAGTACTTC
TRBV27	-	-	TRBJ2-7	CASRLRTPSYEQYF	TGTGCCAGCAGGTTACGGACACCTTCCTACGAGCAGTACTTC
TRBV28	-	-	TRBJ2-7	CASSSGHLIYEQYF	TGTGCCAGCAGTTCGGGACACTTGATCTACGAGCAGTACTTC
TRBV5-1	-	-	TRBJ1-2	CASSLGNRGYTF	TGCGCCAGCAGCTTGGGTAACCGGGGCTACACCTTC
TRBV6-1	-	-	TRBJ1-1	CASTEWGQNTEAFF	TGTGCCAGCACCGAATGGGGGCAGAACACTGAAGCTTTCTTT
TRBV4-2	-	TRBD2	TRBJ2-1	CASSPLAGANNEQFF	TGTGCCAGCAGCCCACTAGCGGGGGCGAACAATGAGCAGTTCTTC
TRBV7-2	-	TRBD2	TRBJ2-4	CASSPRLAGGLTKNIQYF	TGTGCCAGCAGCCCCCGACTAGCGGGCGGTTTAACCAAAAACATTCAGTACTTC
TRBV5-4	-	TRBD1	TRBJ1-1	CASRPSGGTMNTEAFF	TGTGCCAGCAGACCCTCAGGGGGGACCATGAACACTGAAGCTTTCTTT
TRBV18	-	TRBD1	TRBJ1-6	CASSPQGASNSPLHF	TGTGCCAGCTCACCACAGGGGGCGAGTAATTCACCCCTCCACTTT
TRBV30	-	-	TRBJ1-1	CAWAYLTEAFF	TGTGCCTGGGCCTATCTCACTGAAGCTTTCTTT
TRBV5-6	-	TRBD1	TRBJ1-3	CASSPQGAGGNTIYF	TGTGCCAGCAGCCCCCAGGGGGCTGGTGGAAACACCATATATTTT
TRBV4-1	once	TRBD1	TRBJ1-2	CASSQGRAGGKSYGYTF	TGCGCCAGCAGCCAAGGAAGGGCAGGGGGCAAGAGCTATGGCTACACCTTC
TRBV29-1	-	TRBD1	TRBJ1-2	CSAGQGAANYGYTF	TGCAGCGCCGGACAGGGGGCAGCTAACTATGGCTACACCTTC
TRBV4-2	-	-	TRBJ2-5	CASSQDRGQQETQYF	TGTGCCAGCAGCCAAGATAGAGGACAGCAAGAGACCCAGTACTTC
TRBV30	-	TRBD1	TRBJ2-7	CAWSTGGVYEQYF	TGTGCCTGGAGCACAGGGGGCGTCTACGAGCAGTACTTC
TRBV5-5	-	-	TRBJ1-5	CASSLSPGDRPQHF	TGTGCCAGCAGCTTGTCCCCGGGGGATCGGCCCCAGCATTTT
TRBV11-2	-	TRBD1	TRBJ2-7	CASSFDRAYEQYF	TGTGCCAGCAGCTTCGACAGGGCCTACGAGCAGTACTTC
TRBV15	-	-	TRBJ2-5	CATSRDRGAQETQYF	TGTGCCACCAGCAGAGATAGAGGAGCCCAAGAGACCCAGTACTTC
TRBV5-6	-	-	TRBJ1-5	CASSFYGREGNQPQHF	TGTGCCAGCAGCTTCTATGGTAGGGAGGGCAATCAGCCCCAGCATTTT
TRBV6-1	-	-	TRBJ2-7	CASSETGFSYEQYF	TGTGCCAGCAGCGAGACAGGTTTCTCCTACGAGCAGTACTTC
TRBV5-6	-	-	TRBJ2-7	CASSLSGGFYEQYF	TGTGCCAGCAGCCTTTCAGGGGGGTTTTACGAGCAGTACTTC
TRBV5-1	-	TRBD1	TRBJ2-7	CASSLDGTESYEQYF	TGCGCCAGCAGCTTGGATGGGACAGAAAGCTACGAGCAGTACTTC
TRBV9	-	TRBD1	TRBJ2-7	CASSPLGQGAGEQYF	TGTGCCAGCAGCCCCCTGGGACAGGGGGCAGGCGAGCAGTACTTC
TRBV27	-	-	TRBJ1-1	CASTSGVRLNTEAFF	TGTGCCAGCACCTCCGGAGTACGGTTGAACACTGAAGCTTTCTTT
TRBV29-1	-	-	TRBJ1-4	CSVEGGSLTNEKLFF	TGCAGCGTTGAGGGGGGGTCGCTCACGAATGAAAAACTGTTTTTT
TRBV19	-	TRBD2	TRBJ2-7	CASSIAGTSGPYEQYF	TGTGCCAGTAGTATAGCCGGGACTAGCGGACCCTACGAGCAGTACTTC
TRBV6-5	-	-	TRBJ2-7	CASSTLLGEQYF	TGTGCCAGCAGTACTCTACTCGGGGAGCAGTACTTC
TRBV15	-	TRBD1	TRBJ2-7	CATSRGRQGAYEQYF	TGTGCCACCAGCAGAGGTAGGCAGGGGGCTTACGAGCAGTACTTC
TRBV10-3	-	TRBD1	TRBJ2-3	CAIRDREAWGTDTQYF	TGTGCCATCAGGGACAGGGAAGCTTGGGGGACAGATACGCAGTATTTT
TRBV29-1	once	TRBD1	TRBJ2-7	CSVRGQGYEQYF	TGCAGCGTCCGCGGACAGGGCTACGAGCAGTACTTC
TRBV18	-	-	TRBJ2-7	CASSALEGNHEQYF	TGTGCCAGCTCAGCTCTGGAGGGGAACCACGAGCAGTACTTC
TRBV4-2	-	TRBD2	TRBJ2-1	CASSRRTSGGLPGSSYNEQFF	TGTGCCAGCAGCCGCCGGACTAGCGGGGGGCTGCCCGGTTCCTCCTACAATGAGCAGTTCTTC
TRBV5-4	-	-	TRBJ2-5	CASSPRQGGVETQYF	TGTGCCAGCAGCCCCCGACAGGGAGGCGTGGAGACCCAGTACTTC
TRBV29-1	-	-	TRBJ2-5	CSVISALQETQYF	TGCAGCGTTATCAGCGCTCTACAAGAGACCCAGTACTTC
TRBV6-1	-	TRBD1	TRBJ2-7	CASSLNRGYEQYF	TGTGCCAGCAGTCTTAACAGGGGGTACGAGCAGTACTTC
TRBV25-1	once	-	TRBJ2-7	CASSVTGTSEQYF	TGTGCCAGCAGTGTAACCGGGACTTCCGAGCAGTACTTC
TRBV7-9	-	TRBD1	TRBJ2-2	CASSDTGGSPGELFF	TGTGCCAGCAGCGATACAGGGGGGAGCCCCGGGGAGCTGTTTTTT
TRBV14	few	-	TRBJ1-1	CASSQLGHLAGTEAFF	TGTGCCAGCAGCCAACTGGGACACTTAGCGGGCACTGAAGCTTTCTTT
TRBV19	-	-	TRBJ2-7	CASSIAGGLYGQYF	TGTGCCAGTAGTATAGCGGGCGGACTCTACGGGCAGTACTTC
TRBV5-1	-	TRBD2	TRBJ2-7	CASRSRGEVDEQYF	TGCGCCAGCAGATCGCGGGGGGAGGTGGACGAGCAGTACTTC
TRBV5-1	-	-	TRBJ1-2	CASSSGHTGLANYGYTF	TGCGCCAGCAGCTCAGGTCACACGGGGTTAGCTAACTATGGCTACACCTTC
TRBV9	-	-	TRBJ2-1	CASSVDHSSPYNEQFF	TGTGCCAGCAGCGTAGATCATAGTAGCCCCTACAATGAGCAGTTCTTC
TRBV2	-	TRBD1	TRBJ2-2	CASSEDTGQMTGELFF	TGTGCCAGCAGTGAAGATACGGGACAGATGACCGGGGAGCTGTTTTTT